A single T cell receptor (beta chain) is shown here with its context. Its antigen remains unknown. This record comes from a study of shared clonotypes between healthy human individuals. For the study at large: The study drew on two women and a few men aged 18 to 49 as donors. Whole-study findings and limits: Clonotype sharing levels among donors were expected to vary with sequencing depth.

The V gene's germline CDR1 is SGHAT and CDR2 FQNNGV. This CDR3 spans 15 amino acids. Trimming cost V 5 bases and J 2 bases, with 13 bases left between them. Donors were healthy HIV-negative adults without recent acute infections or vaccinations. It was at deep level that the assay was run. The table came from immunoSEQ multiplex PCR; TCRdb's copy has only in-frame clones and leaves some out. In the table there are roughly 680,000 clones, around 70% of which are singletons. The chain is built from TRBV11-2 and TRBJ2-1; D gene ambiguous. This TCR derives from a woman in her 30s in good health. Sequencing input: memory CD4+ T cells sorted from blood. As for subset: CD45RA-negative fraction. CDR3 in amino acids: CASSPRHGAYNEQFF. CDR3 nucleotides: TGTGCCAGCAGCCCCAGGCATGGTGCCTACAATGAGCAGTTCTTC. Drawing the rest from reference TRBV11-2 and TRBJ2-1, the complete variable domain is EAGVAQSPRYKIIEKRQSVAFWCNPISGHATLYWYQQILGQGPKLLIQFQNNGVVDDSQLPKDRFSAERLKGVDSTLKIQPAKLEDSAVYLCASSPRHGAYNEQFFGPGTRLTVL.